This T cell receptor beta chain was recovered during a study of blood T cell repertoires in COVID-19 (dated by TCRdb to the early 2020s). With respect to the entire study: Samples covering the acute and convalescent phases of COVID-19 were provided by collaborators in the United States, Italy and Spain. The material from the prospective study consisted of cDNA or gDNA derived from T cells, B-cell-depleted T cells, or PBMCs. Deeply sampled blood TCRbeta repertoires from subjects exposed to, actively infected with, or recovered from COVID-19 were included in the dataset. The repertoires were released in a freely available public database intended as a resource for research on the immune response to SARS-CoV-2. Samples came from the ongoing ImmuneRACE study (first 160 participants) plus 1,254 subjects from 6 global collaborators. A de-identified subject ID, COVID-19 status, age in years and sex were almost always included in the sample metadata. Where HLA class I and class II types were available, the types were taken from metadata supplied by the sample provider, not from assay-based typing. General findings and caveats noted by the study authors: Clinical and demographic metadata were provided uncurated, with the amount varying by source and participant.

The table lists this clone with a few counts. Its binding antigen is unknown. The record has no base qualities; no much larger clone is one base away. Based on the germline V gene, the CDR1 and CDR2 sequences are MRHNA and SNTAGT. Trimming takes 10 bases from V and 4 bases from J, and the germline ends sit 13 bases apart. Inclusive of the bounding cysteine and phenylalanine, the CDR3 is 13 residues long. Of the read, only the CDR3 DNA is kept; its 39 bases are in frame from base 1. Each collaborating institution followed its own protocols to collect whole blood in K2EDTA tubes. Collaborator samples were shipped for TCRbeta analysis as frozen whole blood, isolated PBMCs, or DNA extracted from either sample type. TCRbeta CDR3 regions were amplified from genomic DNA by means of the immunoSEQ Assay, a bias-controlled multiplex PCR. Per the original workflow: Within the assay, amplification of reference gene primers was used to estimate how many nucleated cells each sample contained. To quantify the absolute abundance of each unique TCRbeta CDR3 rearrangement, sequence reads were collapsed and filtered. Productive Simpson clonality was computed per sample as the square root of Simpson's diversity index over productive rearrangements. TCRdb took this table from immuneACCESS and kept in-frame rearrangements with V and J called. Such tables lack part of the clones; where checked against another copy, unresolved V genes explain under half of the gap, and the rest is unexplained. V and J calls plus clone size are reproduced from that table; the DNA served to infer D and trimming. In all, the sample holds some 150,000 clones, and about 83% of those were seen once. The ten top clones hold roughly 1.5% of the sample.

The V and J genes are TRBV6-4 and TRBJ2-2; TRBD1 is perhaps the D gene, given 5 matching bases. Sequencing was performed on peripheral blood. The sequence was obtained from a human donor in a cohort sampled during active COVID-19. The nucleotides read TGTGCCACCTCTGGGGCAGCCACCGGGGAGCTGTTTTTT. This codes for CATSGAATGELFF.